These T cell receptor beta chains were read from a single sample in a study of blood T cell repertoires in COVID-19. Produced via immunoSEQ multiplex PCR; TCRdb's table is partial and in-frame only. Among about 130,000 clones listed, approximately 87% were seen once. Sequencing input: peripheral blood. Every receptor here comes from a woman aged 60-70 years with acute or convalescent COVID-19. CDR3s include the opening cysteine and the closing phenylalanine or tryptophan. The D gene is left open where the match is weak. Rows give clone size only sometimes, using once, few, many, or a class for an expanded clone.

- | TRBJ2-7 | TRBV11-2 | TRBD2 | CASRQIAGTYYEQYF | TGTGCCAGCAGGCAGATAGCGGGAACGTACTACGAGCAGTACTTC
- | TRBJ2-2 | TRBV15 | TRBD1 | CATSTIDRGRTGELFF | TGTGCCACCAGCACCATCGACAGGGGGCGAACCGGGGAGCTGTTTTTT
- | TRBJ1-1 | TRBV6-5 | - | CASSPPRGTSTEAFF | TGTGCCAGCAGCCCACCCCGGGGAACGTCGACTGAAGCTTTCTTT
- | TRBJ2-5 | TRBV4-2 | - | CASSQTAVEETQYF | TGTGCCAGCAGCCAAACGGCGGTGGAAGAGACCCAGTACTTC
- | TRBJ2-2 | TRBV10-2 | - | CASSDRAGELFF | TGCGCCAGCAGTGACCGGGCCGGGGAGCTGTTTTTT
few | TRBJ1-3 | TRBV9 | - | CASSVAPSRGKGDTIYF | TGTGCCAGCAGCGTAGCCCCCAGCAGGGGCAAAGGGGACACCATATATTTT
- | TRBJ1-2 | TRBV5-1 | TRBD1 | CASSPEGTGGFSYTF | TGCGCCAGCAGCCCCGAAGGGACAGGGGGATTCAGCTACACCTTC
once | TRBJ1-3 | TRBV9 | - | CASSVEGSSGGNTIYF | TGTGCCAGCAGCGTAGAAGGGTCTTCAGGGGGAAACACCATATATTTT
- | TRBJ1-6 | TRBV7-9 | TRBD1 | CASSLVGTANSPLHF | TGTGCCAGCAGCTTAGTCGGGACAGCTAATTCACCCCTCCACTTT
- | TRBJ2-3 | TRBV2 | TRBD2 | CASSEGLLVSTDTQYF | TGTGCCAGCAGTGAGGGACTACTCGTTAGCACAGATACGCAGTATTTT
- | TRBJ2-7 | TRBV11-2 | - | CASSPGTSPYEQYF | TGTGCCAGCAGCCCGGGGACTTCCCCTTACGAGCAGTACTTC
- | TRBJ1-5 | TRBV10-2 | - | CASSGAGGQPQHF | TGCGCCAGCAGTGGGGCGGGGGGTCAGCCCCAGCATTTT
- | TRBJ1-1 | TRBV3-1/TRBV3-2 | - | CASSQDPGFPEAFF | TGTGCCAGCAGCCAAGATCCCGGGTTTCCTGAAGCTTTCTTT
- | TRBJ1-3 | TRBV3-1/TRBV3-2 | - | CASSPRQGENTIYF | TGTGCCAGCAGCCCTCGGCAGGGCGAAAACACCATATATTTT
once | TRBJ1-1 | TRBV10-1 | TRBD1 | CASSESVGQGSEAFF | TGCGCCAGCAGTGAGTCGGTGGGACAGGGATCCGAAGCTTTCTTT
- | TRBJ2-1 | TRBV9 | TRBD2 | CASSVTSGLEQFF | TGTGCCAGCAGCGTTACCTCGGGACTAGAGCAGTTCTTC
- | TRBJ2-4 | TRBV27 | TRBD1 | CASSSPGQGQYF | TGTGCCAGCAGTTCCCCTGGACAGGGACAGTACTTC
- | TRBJ1-2 | TRBV18 | TRBD1 | CASSPGQWDYGYTF | TGTGCCAGCTCACCGGGACAGTGGGACTATGGCTACACCTTC
- | TRBJ2-1 | TRBV5-8 | TRBD2 | CASSLHFTSGTYNEQFF | TGTGCCAGCAGCTTGCATTTCACTAGCGGGACTTACAATGAGCAGTTCTTC
- | TRBJ1-2 | TRBV14 | TRBD1 | CASSPHRGNYGYTF | TGTGCCAGCAGCCCCCACAGGGGTAACTATGGCTACACCTTC
- | TRBJ2-4 | TRBV5-4 | TRBD2 | CASSLAGGNIQYF | TGTGCCAGCAGCTTGGCGGGGGGGAACATTCAGTACTTC
- | TRBJ1-2 | TRBV30 | - | CAWSSVGAQGYTF | TGTGCCTGGAGTAGCGTTGGGGCCCAGGGCTACACCTTC
- | TRBJ1-2 | TRBV21-1 | - | CASSKGSGYGPDGYTF | TGTGCCAGCAGCAAAGGGTCAGGCTACGGCCCCGATGGCTACACCTTC
- | TRBJ1-2 | TRBV6-2/TRBV6-3 | - | CASSYSREGNGYTF | TGTGCCAGCAGTTATTCCAGGGAGGGGAATGGCTACACCTTC
- | TRBJ1-1 | TRBV9 | TRBD1 | CASSRQGFGEAFF | TGTGCCAGCAGTAGACAGGGGTTCGGTGAAGCTTTCTTT
- | TRBJ2-1 | TRBV19 | - | CASRQHNEQFF | TGTGCCAGTAGACAGCACAATGAGCAGTTCTTC
- | TRBJ1-6 | TRBV7-8 | - | CASSLERNSPLHF | TGTGCCAGCAGCTTAGAGCGAAATTCACCCCTCCACTTT
- | TRBJ2-3 | TRBV4-2 | - | CASSQDKGGSDTQYF | TGTGCCAGCAGCCAAGACAAGGGGGGGAGTGATACGCAGTATTTT
- | TRBJ1-2 | TRBV27 | - | CASSLSRTAYGYTF | TGTGCCAGCAGTTTATCCCGAACAGCCTATGGCTACACCTTC
- | TRBJ1-1 | TRBV29-1 | TRBD1 | CSVAHKTGGSEAFF | TGCAGCGTTGCGCATAAGACAGGGGGGTCTGAAGCTTTCTTT
- | TRBJ1-2 | TRBV24-1 | - | CATSFDSHFYGYTF | TGTGCCACCAGTTTCGACAGCCACTTCTATGGCTACACCTTC
- | TRBJ2-2 | TRBV7-3 | - | CASSLSVTGELFF | TGTGCCAGCAGCTTATCCGTCACCGGGGAGCTGTTTTTT
- | TRBJ2-3 | TRBV19 | - | CASSIGVSGRLGTQYF | TGTGCCAGTAGTATAGGAGTTAGCGGAAGGTTGGGTACGCAGTATTTT
- | TRBJ1-4 | TRBV30 | TRBD1 | CAWSPGGEDEKLFF | TGTGCCTGGAGTCCAGGGGGCGAAGACGAAAAACTGTTTTTT
- | TRBJ2-7 | TRBV25-1 | TRBD1 | CASSASGTASYEQYF | TGTGCCAGCAGCGCCTCCGGGACAGCCTCCTACGAGCAGTACTTC
- | TRBJ1-5 | TRBV10-1 | TRBD1 | CASSEWDRFTNQPQHF | TGCGCCAGCAGTGAGTGGGACAGGTTCACCAATCAGCCCCAGCATTTT
- | TRBJ1-1 | TRBV2 | TRBD1 | CASRAGTGNTEAFF | TGTGCCAGCAGGGCCGGGACAGGGAACACTGAAGCTTTCTTT
- | TRBJ2-4 | TRBV3-1/TRBV3-2 | TRBD1 | CASSQNPRQGKNIQYF | TGTGCCAGCAGCCAAAACCCACGACAGGGGAAAAACATTCAGTACTTC
few | TRBJ1-6 | TRBV28 | - | CASSPSVRYNSPLHF | TGTGCCAGCAGTCCCTCAGTCCGCTATAATTCACCCCTCCACTTT